These 3 T cell receptor beta chains originate from one sample sequenced in a study of immune heterogeneity within non-small cell lung tumors. TCR beta CDR3 was amplified by multiplex PCR, first round around 9 cycles, 32 V and 13 J primers. Via MiXCR, TCRdb re-called the multiplex PCR reads, giving one row per CDR3 protein. The sample lists over 3,500 distinct CDR3 sequences; roughly a fifth were seen once. The template for each sample was roughly 650 ng of genomic DNA, which had been extracted from bulk tumor tissue. Several biopsies per primary tumor were taken during surgery, spaced as far apart as possible. Enrolled individuals presented with untreated, newly diagnosed non-small cell lung cancer and received curative surgery. The sample taken for sequencing was lung tumor tissue. These TCRs come from a man between 65 and 79 years old with non-small cell lung cancer.

The chain uses TRBV10-3 and TRBJ2-1, with a possible D match to TRBD2 (5 bases). The germline V and J ends were trimmed by 7 bases and 7 bases, with 8 bases remaining between them. Germline V gene data show CDR1 as ENHRY and CDR2 as SYGVKD. The length of the CDR3 is 11 residues. CDR3 protein: CAINRGNEQFF. The CDR3 DNA reads TGTGCCATCAATCGCGGGAATGAGCAGTTCTTC.

This clonotype was picked up one time. One end of the junction is discordant with germline, which a read error may explain. This chain uses TRBV20-1 with TRBJ1-1; possible D gene TRBD1, 5 bases. CDR3 length equals 13 residues. Germline V gene data show CDR1 as DFQATT and CDR2 as SNEGSKA (reference sequence). The DNA of the CDR3 is TGCAGTTCTAGATCCCGGGACGGCGTTGGGGCTTTCTTT. Translation: CSSRSRDGVGAFF.

The chain links TRBV29-1 to TRBJ2-2; D is unclear. Germline V lookup: CDR1 SQVTM, CDR2 ANQGSEA. Trimming took off 2 bases at V and 5 bases at J, with 15 bases between the two ends. The CDR3 extends over 15 amino acids. CDR3 in amino acids: CSVEKGLGPTGELFF. The CDR3 DNA sequence: TGCAGCGTTGAAAAGGGTTTAGGTCCTACCGGGGAGCTGTTTTTT.